The 24 T cell receptor beta chains reported below all come from one sample, sequenced in a study of OX40 agonist ivuxolimab in advanced cancers. The protocol was immunoSEQ multiplex PCR, while the TCRdb copy is restricted to in-frame clones and leaves out a portion. The sample has under 70,000 clones; about 88% are singletons. Material: CD4+ or CD8+ T cells sorted from blood, obtained in a trial of the OX40 agonist ivuxolimab. These receptors all stem from an adult with an advanced solid tumor such as melanoma, head and neck, liver or kidney cancer.

The chain couples TRBV19 to TRBJ2-2; TRBD1 might be the D (5 bases). Germline CDR1 LNHDA, CDR2 SQIVND (reference sequence). This CDR3 spans 15 amino acids. With 5 bases removed from V and 0 bases from J, the gap between germline ends came to 10 bases. This CDR3 is CASSGRAANTGELFF. The CDR3 DNA is TGTGCCAGTAGTGGCAGGGCCGCGAACACCGGGGAGCTGTTTTTT.

A remark on this clone: Other DNA sequences within the sample encode an identical CDR3. The chain employs TRBV19 and TRBJ2-5; D perhaps matches TRBD2 (5 bases). This CDR3 contains 14 residues. Germline-derived CDR1 and CDR2 are LNHDA and SQIVND (reference sequence). The V end was cut by 3 bases, the J end by 2 bases, with 10 bases between. CDR3 sequence: CASSIGRRQETQYF. The CDR3 nucleotides read TGTGCCAGTAGTATTGGGAGAAGACAAGAGACCCAGTACTTC.

J is TRBJ2-7 and V is TRBV19, with TRBD1 matching 7 bases. CDR1 LNHDA and CDR2 SQIVND come from the germline V gene (reference sequence). CDR3 length: 13 amino acids. J was trimmed by 7 bases and V by 4 bases; bases with no gene match: 7. CDR3: CASSRQGLGEQYF. As DNA, the CDR3 is TGTGCCAGTAGTAGACAGGGCTTGGGGGAGCAGTACTTC.

The V call is TRBV30, the J call TRBJ1-5; a possible D gene is TRBD1 (5 bases). Trimming left V 5 bases short and J 0 bases short, with 23 bases between. Germline V gene sequence: CDR1 GTSNPN, CDR2 SVGIG (reference sequence). This CDR3 spans 18 amino acids. CDR3 protein: CAWEGRDPHLYSNQPQHF. The CDR3 region has the DNA TGTGCCTGGGAGGGGAGGGATCCCCATTTATATAGCAATCAGCCCCAGCATTTT.

The V call is TRBV10-2, the J call TRBJ2-1; D is possibly TRBD1 or TRBD2 (5 bases each). Deletions cut 7 bases from V and 8 bases from J, with 30 bases between. This CDR3 has 18 residues. CDR1 is WSHSY and CDR2 is SAAADI in the germline V gene. Here the CDR3 reads CASTDITPGRTKVDEQFF. The CDR3 DNA is TGCGCCAGCACCGATATCACCCCGGGACGAACTAAGGTCGATGAGCAGTTCTTC.

The V and J genes are TRBV30 and TRBJ2-7; 7 bases are shared with TRBD2. The V gene end was trimmed by 0 bases and the J gene end by 3 bases; junction bases not matched to a gene: 2. The CDR3 runs to 13 residues. From germline, CDR1 is GTSNPN and CDR2 SVGIG (reference sequence). The CDR3 protein is CAWSVRGDYEQYF. The CDR3 coding sequence is TGTGCCTGGAGTGTACGGGGGGACTACGAGCAGTACTTC.

The chain uses TRBV11-2 and TRBJ1-5; D gene uncertain. The V gene's germline CDR1 is SGHAT and CDR2 FQNNGV. V lost 4 bases and J lost 3, with 4 bases in between. The CDR3 covers 12 residues. The CDR3 nucleotides read TGTGCCAGCAGCTCTAACAATCAGCCCCAGCATTTT. Protein: CASSSNNQPQHF.

The chain links TRBV1 to TRBJ1-5. TRBV1 is reported as a pseudogene. The CDR3 loop spans 18 amino acids. This CDR3 reads CTSSQDHWKGRGNQPQHF. The CDR3 DNA follows: TGCACCAGCAGCCAAGATCATTGGAAGGGTCGAGGCAATCAGCCCCAGCATTTT.

This chain connects TRBV7-2 to TRBJ2-4; D perhaps matches TRBD2 (5 bases). The CDR3 consists of 16 residues. Germline-derived CDR1 and CDR2 are SGHTA and FQGNSA. Trimming left V 5 bases short and J 0 bases short, with 14 bases between. CDR3 region: CASSEAGGLAKNIQYF. CDR3 bases: TGTGCCAGCAGCGAGGCAGGAGGTCTAGCCAAAAACATTCAGTACTTC.

The rearrangement joins TRBV5-8 to TRBJ2-3; D gene unclear. Trimming pared 4 bases from V and 4 bases from J, leaving 10 bases between. The CDR3 has 13 amino acids. In germline, CDR1 is SGHTS, CDR2 YDEGEE. The DNA for the CDR3 is TGTGCCAGCAGCAGATGGCAGGCAGATACGCAGTATTTT. It is translated as CASSRWQADTQYF.

The chain uses TRBV5-4 and TRBJ1-2; 10 nucleotides align to TRBD1. CDR1 and CDR2 (germline): SGHNT, YYREEE (reference sequence). After removal of 4 bases from V and 5 bases from J, the junction contained 2 bases not matched to a gene. The CDR3 totals 13 residues. CDR3 region: CASSRDRGYGYTF. CDR3 coding DNA: TGTGCCAGCAGCAGGGACAGGGGATATGGCTACACCTTC.

The chain employs TRBV6-5 and TRBJ2-7, with 7 bases lining up with TRBD1. Germline CDR1 reads MNHEY; CDR2 reads SVGAGI. With 6 bases clipped from V and 1 base from J, the junction kept 6 bases outside the gene matches. The CDR3 has 14 residues. In DNA, the CDR3 is TGTGCCAGCAGCCCCGGGACAGTGTCCTACGAGCAGTACTTC. This gives the protein CASSPGTVSYEQYF.

This chain connects TRBV7-3 to TRBJ2-1, with 9 bases identical to TRBD2. The CDR3 runs to 17 residues. With V trimmed by 7 bases and J by 4 bases, 14 bases remained unmatched. The V gene's germline CDR1 is SGHTA and CDR2 FQGTGA. CDR3 sequence (DNA): TGTGCCAGCACCGAAGAACCGTCCACTAGCGGGTACAATGAGCAGTTCTTC. It codes for CASTEEPSTSGYNEQFF.

Only a few counts were recorded for this clone. The chain couples TRBV10-1 to TRBJ1-5; tentative D call: TRBD1 (6 bases). Trimming cost V 3 bases and J 0 bases, with 6 bases left between them. CDR1 WNHNN and CDR2 SYGVQD come from the germline V gene (reference sequence). The CDR3 is 14 amino acids. CDR3 nucleotides: TGCGCCAGCAGTGACAGGGGTAGCAATCAGCCCCAGCATTTT. It encodes CASSDRGSNQPQHF.

This clone was observed once. The gene calls are TRBV7-2 and TRBJ2-7; the match to TRBD2 covers 10 bases. Per germline, CDR1 SGHTA and CDR2 FQGNSA. V shed 5 bases and J 4 bases; nucleotides not matched to a gene: 5. The CDR3 is 14 amino acids. Written as DNA, the CDR3 is TGTGCCAGCAGCCTCGGGACTAGCGCATACGAGCAGTACTTC. Its translation: CASSLGTSAYEQYF.

This sequence joins TRBV4-1 and TRBJ2-2; a weak D match, TRBD2 (5 bases). V was cut by 1 base and J by 4 bases, with 10 bases left in between. Per germline, CDR1 MGHRA and CDR2 YSYEKL. The CDR3 runs 15 residues. The CDR3 spells CASSQGLRGTGELFF. CDR3 coding DNA: TGCGCCAGCAGCCAAGGACTACGAGGCACCGGGGAGCTGTTTTTT.

This clone has only one observation. CDR3 nucleotide sequence: TGTGCCAGCGTGGAGGCAGGGACAGAGACCCAGTACTTC. It encodes CASVEAGTETQYF. The V and J genes are TRBV2 and TRBJ2-5; D possibly matches TRBD1 or TRBD2 (5 bases each). The CDR3 contains 13 residues. V lost 8 bases, J lost 4 bases, and 14 bases lay in between. Looked up from germline, CDR1 is SNHLY and CDR2 is FYNNEI.

The genes are TRBV27 and TRBJ2-7, with TRBD2 matching over 7 bases. The length of the CDR3 is 15 residues. Germline trimming cut 1 base from V and 0 bases from J; bases unmatched to any gene: 3. Germline loops: CDR1 MNHEY, CDR2 SMNVEV (reference sequence). The DNA for the CDR3 is TGTGCCAGCAGTTTATTACTAGCGACCTCCTACGAGCAGTACTTC. Encoded protein: CASSLLLATSYEQYF.

This clone is a singleton in its sample. The genes are TRBV5-1 and TRBJ1-3; D not certain. This CDR3 has 14 amino acids. The V end lost 2 bases, the J end lost 7 bases, and 13 bases lay between the germline ends. Per the germline V gene, CDR1 is SGHRS and CDR2 is YFSETQ. For the CDR3, the DNA is TGCGCCAGCAGCTTCGTCCCCACGGGGAACACCATATATTTT. It encodes CASSFVPTGNTIYF.

This clone has only a few counts. The chain combines TRBV4-3 with TRBJ1-2; D uncertain. V lost 4 bases to trimming and J lost 4 bases, with 10 bases between them. Germline CDR1 LGHNA, CDR2 YSLEER. The CDR3 is 13 residues long. The CDR3: CASSLGRSYGYTF. CDR3 nucleotide sequence: TGCGCCAGCAGCCTGGGCAGGAGCTATGGCTACACCTTC.

The V and J genes are TRBV18 and TRBJ2-5; D gene unclear. V was shortened by 1 base and J by 2 bases, with 8 bases between the two germline ends. Germline V gives CDR1 KGHSH, CDR2 LQKENI. This CDR3 contains 14 residues. The CDR3 here is CASSPLEGQETQYF. Here the CDR3 DNA reads TGTGCCAGCTCACCACTTGAAGGGCAAGAGACCCAGTACTTC.

This clone was detected only a few times. The chain combines TRBV27 with TRBJ1-2; no definite D call. V shed 2 bases and J shed 3 bases, with 10 bases lying between them. CDR1 is MNHEY, CDR2 SMNVEV, per germline (reference sequence). CDR3 length: 14 amino acids. CDR3 DNA sequence: TGTGCCAGCAGTTTACGTGGCGGATACTATGGCTACACCTTC. This encodes CASSLRGGYYGYTF.

The rearrangement links TRBV7-9 to TRBJ2-7; the match to TRBD1 covers 11 bases. The CDR3 totals 15 residues. Germline CDR1 SEHNR, CDR2 FQNEAQ (reference sequence). V was clipped by 2 bases and J by 7 bases; unmatched bases: 7. The CDR3 loop reads CASSLPGQGAWEQYF. The CDR3, as DNA: TGTGCCAGCAGCTTACCTGGACAGGGGGCTTGGGAGCAGTACTTC.

J is TRBJ2-5 and V is TRBV7-3, with D perhaps TRBD1 (6 bases). CDR3 size: 15 residues. Germline lookup yields CDR1 SGHTA and CDR2 FQGTGA. V lost 3 bases and J 4 bases, leaving 15 bases between the germline ends. DNA of the CDR3: TGTGCCAGCAGCTTGAACCCCCAGGGGCGAGAGACCCAGTACTTC. Residues: CASSLNPQGRETQYF.